The present entry profiles one TCR beta chain with its context. Measured with immunoSEQ multiplex PCR; TCRdb has only the in-frame clones, and not every one. The sample consists of some 25,000 clones, around 86% of them appearing once. This sample was included in a study of OX40 agonist ivuxolimab in advanced cancers. The CDR3 extends over 15 amino acids. V lost 4 bases and J 0 bases, leaving 9 bases between the germline ends. The germline V gene encodes CDR1 SGHTA and CDR2 FQGNSA. The gene calls are TRBV7-2 and TRBJ2-2; D uncertain. This receptor was obtained from an adult with an advanced solid tumor such as melanoma, head and neck, liver or kidney cancer. The source material was CD4+ or CD8+ T cells sorted from blood, sampled in a trial of the OX40 agonist ivuxolimab. CDR3 protein: CASSYFSSNTGELFF. The CDR3 DNA reads as TGTGCCAGCAGCTACTTTAGCTCGAACACCGGGGAGCTGTTTTTT.